The 17 T cell receptor beta chains below come from one sample, sequenced in a study of T cells after yellow fever vaccination. TCRdb re-analysed the 5' RACE reads in MiXCR, keeping a single row per CDR3 protein. The sample includes 500,000 to 550,000 distinct CDR3 sequences, around a fifth of them seen just once. Specimen: PBMCs, collected approximately 22 days after the first yellow fever vaccination. These receptors were obtained from a man aged 18 to 30 who received the YFV17D yellow fever vaccine.

This clonotype has only a few counts. The V and J genes are TRBV12-3 or TRBV12-4 and TRBJ1-1; tentatively, D is TRBD1 (6 bases). Deletions cut 0 bases from V and 3 bases from J, with 23 bases between. The CDR3 totals 19 residues. The CDR3 region has the DNA TGTGCCAGCAGTTTAGCGATCAGGGGTTTGAGGGTACGCGACACTGAAGCTTTCTTT. Its protein is CASSLAIRGLRVRDTEAFF.

This clonotype was found a few times. The rearrangement joins TRBV30 to TRBJ2-7; D remains ambiguous. Trimming took off 0 bases at V and 1 base at J, with 1 base between the two ends. Looked up from germline, CDR1 is GTSNPN and CDR2 is SVGIG (reference sequence). This CDR3 contains 11 residues. The CDR3 reads CAWSVSYEQYF. The CDR3 DNA is TGTGCCTGGAGTGTATCCTACGAGCAGTACTTC.

This clonotype has just a few counts. The rearrangement links TRBV5-1 to TRBJ1-3; TRBD1 agrees at 7 bases. V shed 4 bases, J shed 1 base, and the junction held 5 bases outside the gene matches. The CDR3 totals 15 residues. The germline V gene has CDR1 SGHRS and CDR2 YFSETQ. CDR3: CASSPQGGSGNTIYF. DNA for the CDR3: TGCGCCAGCAGCCCCCAGGGGGGATCTGGAAACACCATATATTTT.

The chain recombines TRBV9 with TRBJ2-7, with TRBD1 matching over 9 bases. The CDR3 has 16 residues. V trimming: 3 bases; J trimming: 1 base; junction bases outside the gene matches: 8. Germline lookup yields CDR1 SGDLS and CDR2 YYNGEE. The CDR3 here is CASSGGRDRASYEQYF. In DNA form, the CDR3 reads TGTGCCAGCAGCGGGGGACGGGACAGGGCGTCCTACGAGCAGTACTTC.

This chain joins TRBV5-1 and TRBJ2-5, with D uncertain. This CDR3 contains 12 residues. Trimming left V 0 bases short and J 7 bases short, with 7 bases between. Germline V gives CDR1 SGHRS, CDR2 YFSETQ. The CDR3 is CASSLDLGTQYF. Written as DNA, the CDR3 is TGCGCCAGCAGCTTGGATCTGGGGACCCAGTACTTC.

The chain recombines TRBV4-1 with TRBJ2-5; 7 bases line up with TRBD2. V was pared by 4 bases and J by 3 bases, with 11 bases of the junction left unmatched. Germline loops: CDR1 MGHRA, CDR2 YSYEKL. There are 16 residues in the CDR3. CDR3: CASSRLWGGPKETQYF. The CDR3 DNA reads as TGCGCCAGCAGCCGCCTATGGGGAGGGCCGAAAGAGACCCAGTACTTC.

The rearrangement uses TRBV7-6 and TRBJ1-5; D unclear. Germline V CDR1 and CDR2: SGHVS, FNYEAQ. The ends were cut back, 5 bases at V and 0 bases at J, with 26 bases in the middle. The CDR3 spans 20 residues. The CDR3 nucleotides are TGTGCCAGCAGCCCCACAGCCGGGATCTCGCCATTCTATAGCAATCAGCCCCAGCATTTT. This translates into CASSPTAGISPFYSNQPQHF.

V and J are TRBV9 and TRBJ2-7; TRBD1 matches 7 bases. Germline assignment: CDR1 SGDLS and CDR2 YYNGEE. The CDR3 runs 13 residues. The junction had 7 bases not matched to a gene; V was cut back by 3 bases and J by 7 bases. The CDR3 here is CASSGTGDQEQYF. The CDR3 bases are TGTGCCAGCAGCGGGACAGGCGATCAAGAGCAGTACTTC. The full variable domain, completed using reference TRBV9 and TRBJ2-7, is DSGVTQTPKHLITATGQRVTLRCSPRSGDLSVYWYQQSLDQGLQFLIQYYNGEERAKGNILERFSAQQFPDLHSELNLSSLELGDSALYFCASSGTGDQEQYFGPGTRLTVT.

The chain employs TRBV12-3 or TRBV12-4 and TRBJ2-3; 8 nucleotides match TRBD1. The CDR3 runs 15 residues. Unmatched junction bases numbered 10, after V lost 3 bases and J lost 8 bases. The CDR3 sequence is CASSFRGGQGRTQYF. The CDR3 DNA reads as TGTGCCAGCAGTTTCCGAGGAGGACAGGGTCGTACGCAGTATTTT.

This clonotype was seen more than once but under ten times. The J gene is TRBJ1-1, the V gene TRBV5-1; D is perhaps TRBD1 (5 bases). The CDR3 is 12 residues long. V was shortened by 1 base and J by 7 bases, with 8 bases between the two germline ends. Germline values: CDR1 SGHRS, CDR2 YFSETQ. The CDR3: CASSLSGVEAFF. CDR3 nucleotide sequence: TGCGCCAGCAGCTTGTCGGGGGTTGAAGCTTTCTTT.

The rearrangement uses TRBV2 and TRBJ2-3; D is unresolved. CDR3 length: 12 amino acids. The germline V gene encodes CDR1 SNHLY and CDR2 FYNNEI. The germline V and J ends were trimmed by 5 bases and 4 bases, with 7 bases remaining between them. This chain's CDR3 is CASSHRSDTQYF. CDR3 DNA: TGTGCCAGCAGTCATCGATCAGATACGCAGTATTTT.

The J gene is TRBJ2-2, the V gene TRBV29-1, with D perhaps TRBD2 (6 bases). Germline loops: CDR1 SQVTM, CDR2 ANQGSEA. V lost 5 bases, J lost 0 bases, and 7 bases lay in between. This CDR3 contains 13 residues. CDR3 protein: CSVTGANTGELFF. In nucleotides, the CDR3 is TGCAGCGTTACGGGGGCGAACACCGGGGAGCTGTTTTTT.

This chain's CDR3 is CASNRAGELFF. The CDR3 DNA is TGTGCCAGCAATCGTGCCGGGGAGCTGTTTTTT. The V gene is TRBV2, the J gene TRBJ2-2; no firm D call. The CDR3 has 11 amino acids. In germline, CDR1 is SNHLY, CDR2 FYNNEI. V was trimmed by 7 bases and J by 6 bases, leaving 6 bases between them.

This clonotype has just a few counts. The chain recombines TRBV20-1 with TRBJ2-5; possible D gene TRBD1, 6 bases. CDR3 size: 13 residues. Trimming took 5 bases from V and 2 from J, leaving 12 bases between them. Looked up from germline, CDR1 is DFQATT and CDR2 is SNEGSKA (reference sequence). The CDR3 DNA sequence: TGCAGTGCTTCAGACAGGACACAAGAGACCCAGTACTTC. Protein product: CSASDRTQETQYF.

In its sample, this clonotype was seen a few times. The chain links TRBV4-3 to TRBJ2-1, with a possible D match to TRBD2 (5 bases). The CDR3 covers 19 residues. CDR1 is LGHNA and CDR2 is YSLEER in the germline V gene. Trimming left V 0 bases short and J 0 bases short, with 18 bases between. CDR3 DNA sequence: TGCGCCAGCAGCCAAGATACCCCGGGGTGGGGTAGCTCCTACAATGAGCAGTTCTTC. Translated: CASSQDTPGWGSSYNEQFF.

This rearrangement joins TRBV11-2 to TRBJ2-7; possibly TRBD1 for D (5 bases). CDR1 is SGHAT and CDR2 is FQNNGV in the germline V gene. V was cut by 0 bases and J by 4 bases, with 16 bases left in between. There are 16 residues in the CDR3. The CDR3 DNA is TGTGCCAGCAGCTTAGATGTAGGCAGGGTCATTTACGAGCAGTACTTC. Amino acids: CASSLDVGRVIYEQYF.

This clonotype was picked up many times. The chain couples TRBV12-3 or TRBV12-4 to TRBJ2-5; D ambiguous. The germline V and J ends were trimmed by 6 bases and 5 bases, with 13 bases remaining between them. This CDR3 has 13 residues. DNA for the CDR3: TGTGCCAGCAGGTATACTGGGTGGGAGACCCAGTACTTC. It translates to CASRYTGWETQYF.